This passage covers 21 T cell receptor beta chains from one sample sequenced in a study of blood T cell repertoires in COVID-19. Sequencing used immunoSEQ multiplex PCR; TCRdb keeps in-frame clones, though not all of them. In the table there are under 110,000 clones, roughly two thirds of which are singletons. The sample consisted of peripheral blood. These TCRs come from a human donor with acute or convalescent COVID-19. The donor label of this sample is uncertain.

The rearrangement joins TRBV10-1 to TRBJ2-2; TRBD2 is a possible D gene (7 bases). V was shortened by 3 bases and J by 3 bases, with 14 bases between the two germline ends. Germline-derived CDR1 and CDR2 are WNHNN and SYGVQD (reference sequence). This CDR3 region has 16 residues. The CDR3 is CASSESGGPYTGELFF. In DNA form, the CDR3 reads TGCGCCAGCAGTGAATCCGGGGGGCCCTACACCGGGGAGCTGTTTTTT.

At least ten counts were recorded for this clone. The CDR3 spells CASSSPGTVTYEQYF. In DNA form, the CDR3 reads TGTGCCAGCAGTTCCCCCGGGACAGTAACCTACGAGCAGTACTTC. The chain links TRBV28 to TRBJ2-7, with TRBD1 matching over 7 bases. This CDR3 contains 15 residues. The ends lost 4 bases at V and 2 bases at J; junction bases unmatched: 8. The germline gives CDR1 MDHEN, CDR2 SYDVKM.

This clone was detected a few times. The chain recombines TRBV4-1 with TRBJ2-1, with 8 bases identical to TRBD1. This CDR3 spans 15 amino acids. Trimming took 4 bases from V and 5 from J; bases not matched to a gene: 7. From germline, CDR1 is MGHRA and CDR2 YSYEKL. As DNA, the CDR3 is TGCGCCAGCAGCCCTCGGACAGGGCAGAACAATGAGCAGTTCTTC. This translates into CASSPRTGQNNEQFF.

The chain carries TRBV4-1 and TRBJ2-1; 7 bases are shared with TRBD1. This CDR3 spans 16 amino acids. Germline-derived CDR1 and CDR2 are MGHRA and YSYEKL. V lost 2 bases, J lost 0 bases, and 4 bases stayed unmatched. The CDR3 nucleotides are TGCGCCAGCAGCCAAACGACAGGGAGCTCCTACAATGAGCAGTTCTTC. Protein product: CASSQTTGSSYNEQFF.

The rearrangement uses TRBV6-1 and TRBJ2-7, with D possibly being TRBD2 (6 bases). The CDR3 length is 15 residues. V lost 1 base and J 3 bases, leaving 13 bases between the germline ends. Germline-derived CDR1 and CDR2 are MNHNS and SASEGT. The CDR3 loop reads CASSEGGVRDYEQYF. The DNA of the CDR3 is TGTGCCAGCAGTGAAGGGGGGGTAAGAGACTACGAGCAGTACTTC.

Here the CDR3 DNA reads TGTGCCAGCAGTCCCGACAGGGCAATCAAGGAAGAGACCCAGTACTTC. Protein sequence: CASSPDRAIKEETQYF. The chain combines TRBV27 with TRBJ2-5, with 7 bases that match TRBD1. After removal of 5 bases from V and 3 bases from J, the junction contained 12 bases not matched to a gene. This CDR3 is built from 16 residues. Germline assignment: CDR1 MNHEY and CDR2 SMNVEV (reference sequence).

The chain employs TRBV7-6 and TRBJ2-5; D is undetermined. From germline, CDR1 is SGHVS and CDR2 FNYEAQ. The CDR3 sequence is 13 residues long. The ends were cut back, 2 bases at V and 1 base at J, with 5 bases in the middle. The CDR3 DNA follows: TGTGCCAGCAGCTTACGCAGCCAAGAGACCCAGTACTTC. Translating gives CASSLRSQETQYF.

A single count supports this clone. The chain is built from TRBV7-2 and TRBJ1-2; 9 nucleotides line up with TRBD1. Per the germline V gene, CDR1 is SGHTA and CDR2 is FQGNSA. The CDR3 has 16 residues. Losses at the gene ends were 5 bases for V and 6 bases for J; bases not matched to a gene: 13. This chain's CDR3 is CASSLRTGATVDGYTF. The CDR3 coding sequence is TGTGCCAGCAGCCTTAGGACAGGGGCTACCGTCGATGGCTACACCTTC.

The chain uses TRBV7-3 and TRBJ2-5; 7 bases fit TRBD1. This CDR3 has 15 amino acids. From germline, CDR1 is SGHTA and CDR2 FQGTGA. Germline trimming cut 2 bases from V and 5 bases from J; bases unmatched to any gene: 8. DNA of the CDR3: TGTGCCAGCAGCTTACCTGGGACAGCGAGTGAGACCCAGTACTTC. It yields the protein CASSLPGTASETQYF.

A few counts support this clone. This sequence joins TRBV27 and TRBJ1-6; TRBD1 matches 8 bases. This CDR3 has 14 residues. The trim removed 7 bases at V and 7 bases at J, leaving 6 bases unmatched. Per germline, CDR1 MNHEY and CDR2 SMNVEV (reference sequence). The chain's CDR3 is CASIRTGWNSPLHF. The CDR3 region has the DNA TGTGCCAGCATCAGGACAGGGTGGAATTCACCCCTCCACTTT.

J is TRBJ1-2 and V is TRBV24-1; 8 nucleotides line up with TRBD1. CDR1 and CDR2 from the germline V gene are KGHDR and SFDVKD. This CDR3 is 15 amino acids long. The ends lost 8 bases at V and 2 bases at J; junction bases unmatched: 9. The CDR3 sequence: CATTPWGQANYGYTF. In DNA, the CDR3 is TGTGCCACCACCCCTTGGGGACAGGCAAACTATGGCTACACCTTC.

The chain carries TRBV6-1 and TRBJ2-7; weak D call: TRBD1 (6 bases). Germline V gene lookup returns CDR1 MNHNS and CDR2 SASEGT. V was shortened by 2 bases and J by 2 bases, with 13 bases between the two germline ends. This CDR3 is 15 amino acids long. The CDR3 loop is CASSENGRGPYEQYF. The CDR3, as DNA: TGTGCCAGCAGTGAAAATGGCAGGGGCCCCTACGAGCAGTACTTC.

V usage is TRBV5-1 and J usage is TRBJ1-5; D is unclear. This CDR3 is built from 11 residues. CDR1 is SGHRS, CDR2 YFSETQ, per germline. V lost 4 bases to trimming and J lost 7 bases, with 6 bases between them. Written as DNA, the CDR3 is TGCGCCAGCAGCCGGTGGCAGCCCCAGCATTTT. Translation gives CASSRWQPQHF.

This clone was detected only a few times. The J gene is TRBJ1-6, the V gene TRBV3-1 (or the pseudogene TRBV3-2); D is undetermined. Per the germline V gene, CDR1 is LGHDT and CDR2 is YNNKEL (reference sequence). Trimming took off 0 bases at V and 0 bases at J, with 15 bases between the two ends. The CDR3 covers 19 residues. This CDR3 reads CASSQDPARRSSYNSPLHF. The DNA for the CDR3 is TGTGCCAGCAGCCAAGATCCGGCCAGGCGAAGCTCCTATAATTCACCCCTCCACTTT.

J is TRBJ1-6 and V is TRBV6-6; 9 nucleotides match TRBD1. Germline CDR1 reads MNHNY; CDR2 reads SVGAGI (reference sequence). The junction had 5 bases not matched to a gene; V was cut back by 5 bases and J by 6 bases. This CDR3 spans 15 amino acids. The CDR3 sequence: CASSNHRGLNSPLHF. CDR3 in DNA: TGTGCCAGCAGTAACCACAGGGGGCTTAATTCACCCCTCCACTTT.

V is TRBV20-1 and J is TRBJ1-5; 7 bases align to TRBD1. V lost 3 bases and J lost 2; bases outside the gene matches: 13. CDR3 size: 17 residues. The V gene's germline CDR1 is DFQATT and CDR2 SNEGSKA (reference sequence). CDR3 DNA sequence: TGCAGTGCTAGTGACAATTTGGACAGGAGGGGCAATCAGCCCCAGCATTTT. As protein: CSASDNLDRRGNQPQHF.

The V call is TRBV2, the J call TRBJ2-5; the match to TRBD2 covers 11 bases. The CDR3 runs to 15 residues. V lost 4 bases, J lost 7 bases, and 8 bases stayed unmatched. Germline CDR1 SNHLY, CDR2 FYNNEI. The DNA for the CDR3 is TGTGCCAGCAGTGGAGCAGCGCTAGCGGGAGGGACCCAGTACTTC. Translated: CASSGAALAGGTQYF.

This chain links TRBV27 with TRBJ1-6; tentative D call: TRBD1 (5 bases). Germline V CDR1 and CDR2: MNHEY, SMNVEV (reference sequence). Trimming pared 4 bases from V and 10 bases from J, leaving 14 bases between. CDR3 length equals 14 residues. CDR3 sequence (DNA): TGTGCCAGCAGTTCCACAGGCTTATGGTCACCCCTCCACTTT. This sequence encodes CASSSTGLWSPLHF.

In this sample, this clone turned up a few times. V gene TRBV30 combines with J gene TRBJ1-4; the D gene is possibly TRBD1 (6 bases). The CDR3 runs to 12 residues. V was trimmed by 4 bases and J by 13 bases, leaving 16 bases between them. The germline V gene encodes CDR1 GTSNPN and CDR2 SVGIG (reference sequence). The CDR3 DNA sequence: TGTGCCTGGAAAACACAGGGCCGTGGACTGTTTTTT. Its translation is CAWKTQGRGLFF.

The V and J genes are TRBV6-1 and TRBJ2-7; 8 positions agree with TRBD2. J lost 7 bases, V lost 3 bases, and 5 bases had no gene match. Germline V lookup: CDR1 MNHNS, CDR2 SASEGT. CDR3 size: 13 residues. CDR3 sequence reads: CASSDPGGVEQYF. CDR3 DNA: TGTGCCAGCAGTGACCCCGGGGGGGTTGAGCAGTACTTC.

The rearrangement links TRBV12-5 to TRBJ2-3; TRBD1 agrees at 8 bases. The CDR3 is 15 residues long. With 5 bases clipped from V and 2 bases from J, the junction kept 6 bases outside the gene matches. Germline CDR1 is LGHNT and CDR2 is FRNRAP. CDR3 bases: TGTGCTAGTGGTCAAGGACAGGGAAACACAGATACGCAGTATTTT. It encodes CASGQGQGNTDTQYF.